Detailed here is one T cell receptor beta chain. Sequenced by immunoSEQ multiplex PCR; TCRdb stores in-frame clones only, minus some. The table records a few hundred thousand clones, around 86% of them present only once. These data originate in a study of blood T cell repertoires in COVID-19. Study summary: PBMCs, B-cell-depleted T cells, or T cells provided the cDNA or gDNA that made up the material.

The CDR3 is 13 amino acids. Germline V CDR1 and CDR2: SEHNR, FQNEAQ (reference sequence). J is TRBJ1-2 and V is TRBV7-9, with 7 bases aligning to TRBD1. The clonotype was recovered from a man aged 45 to 65 with active or convalescent COVID-19. Sequenced: peripheral blood. The CDR3 spells CADSDEGAIGYTF. The CDR3 nucleotides read TGTGCAGACAGCGATGAGGGGGCTATTGGCTACACCTTC.